This TCR beta chain was recovered during a study of cytomegalovirus exposure and HLA in healthy donors. The CDR3 covers 15 residues. Trimming took 8 bases from V and 6 from J; bases not matched to a gene: 15. The V gene's germline CDR1 is MNHNS and CDR2 SASEGT. In the PCR, 60 Vbeta and 13 Jbeta primers were used. Method: immunoSEQ multiplex PCR; TCRdb's copy keeps in-frame clones and lacks some. This sample has about 150,000 clones; approximately 80% occur once, and the top ten carry less than 5%. The chain recombines TRBV6-1 with TRBJ1-2; 7 positions match TRBD1. The TCR comes from a male donor in good health and CMV-seronegative. Sequencing was done on a sample of PBMCs. The CDR3 loop reads CASGRQGGIGDGYTF. CDR3 nucleotides: TGTGCCAGCGGTCGACAGGGAGGTATCGGGGATGGCTACACCTTC.